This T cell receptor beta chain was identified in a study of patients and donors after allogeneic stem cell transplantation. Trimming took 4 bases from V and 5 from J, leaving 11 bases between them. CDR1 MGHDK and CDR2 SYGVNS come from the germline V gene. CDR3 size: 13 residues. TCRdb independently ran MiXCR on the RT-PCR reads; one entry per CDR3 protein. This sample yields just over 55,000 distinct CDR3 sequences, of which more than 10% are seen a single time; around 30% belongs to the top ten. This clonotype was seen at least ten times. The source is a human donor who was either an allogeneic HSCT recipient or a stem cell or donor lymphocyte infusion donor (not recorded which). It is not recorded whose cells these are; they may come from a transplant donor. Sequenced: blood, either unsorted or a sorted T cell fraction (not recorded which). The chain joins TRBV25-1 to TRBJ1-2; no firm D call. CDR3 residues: CASSVYGGYGYTF. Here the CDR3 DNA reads TGTGCCAGCAGTGTATACGGTGGTTATGGCTACACCTTC.